This T cell receptor (beta chain) was sequenced during a study of T cell responses to AZD1222 COVID-19 vaccine. The V gene end was trimmed by 4 bases and the J gene end by 7 bases; junction bases not matched to a gene: 9. Germline V gene sequence: CDR1 SNHLY, CDR2 FYNNEI. This CDR3 has 14 residues. To note about this clone: Its antigen is not known.

Study results and caveats: Mostly white British, mostly female donors; authors suggested clonal diversity may be underestimated. Only 5 or 6 people who got AZD1222 tested seropositive at baseline.

Clones were read by immunoSEQ multiplex PCR, and TCRdb kept only the in-frame ones, dropping some. The sample has 55,000 to 65,000 clones; about 90% are singletons. The clonotype originates from an adult in good health. The sequenced sample was peripheral blood, obtained on day 0 of AZD1222 vaccination. The gene calls are TRBV2 and TRBJ1-1, with TRBD1 identical over 7 bases. CDR3 in amino acids: CASSAGTAYIEAFF. CDR3 nucleotide sequence: TGTGCCAGCAGTGCCGGGACAGCTTATATTGAAGCTTTCTTT.